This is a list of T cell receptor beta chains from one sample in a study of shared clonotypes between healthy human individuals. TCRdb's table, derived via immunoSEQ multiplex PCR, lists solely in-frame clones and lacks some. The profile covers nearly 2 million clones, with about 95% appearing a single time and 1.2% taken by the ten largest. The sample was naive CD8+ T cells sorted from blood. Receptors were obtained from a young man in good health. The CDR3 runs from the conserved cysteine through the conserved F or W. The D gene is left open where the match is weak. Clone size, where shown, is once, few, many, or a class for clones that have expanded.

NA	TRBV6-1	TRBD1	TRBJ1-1	TGTGCCAGCAGTGAAGCGAGGACAGGCTCGGCGAACACTGAAGCTTTCTTT	CASSEARTGSANTEAFF
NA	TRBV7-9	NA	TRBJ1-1	TGTGCCAGCAGCACCAGGGTTTTGGACACTGAAGCTTTCTTT	CASSTRVLDTEAFF
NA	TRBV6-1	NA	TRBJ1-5	TGTGCCAGCAGTGAACCCCAGCCCCAGCATTTT	CASSEPQPQHF
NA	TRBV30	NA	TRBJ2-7	TGTGCCTGGAGTGTAGGCAGGGCCCTGGGCCACGAGCAGTACTTC	CAWSVGRALGHEQYF
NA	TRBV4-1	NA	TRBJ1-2	TGCGCCAGCAGCCCGAGAATGCACGGGACACAATATGGCTACACCTTC	CASSPRMHGTQYGYTF
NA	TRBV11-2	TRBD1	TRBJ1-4	TGTGCCAGCAGCGGACAGGGGCAATACGAAAAACTGTTTTTT	CASSGQGQYEKLFF
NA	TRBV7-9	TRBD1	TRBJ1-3	TGTGCCAGCAGCTTAGTGACAGGGGGACCTGGAAACACCATATATTTT	CASSLVTGGPGNTIYF
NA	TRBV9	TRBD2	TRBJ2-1	TGTGCCAGCAGCGCTGATTTTGGGACTAGCGGGAGTGATGAGCAGTTCTTC	CASSADFGTSGSDEQFF
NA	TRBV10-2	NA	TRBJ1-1	TGCGCCAGCAGTGAGCCAGGTTCTAGCACTGAAGCTTTCTTT	CASSEPGSSTEAFF
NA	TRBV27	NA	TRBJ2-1	TGTGCCAGCAGCTCGCCCCAGCTGGGGTACAATGAGCAGTTCTTC	CASSSPQLGYNEQFF
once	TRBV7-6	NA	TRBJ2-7	TGTGCCAGCAGCTTAGCTGGGACCTACGAGCAGTACTTC	CASSLAGTYEQYF
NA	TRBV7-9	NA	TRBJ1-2	TGTGCCAGCAGCTTAAGCGCGGCGCCGGTGGGGTTTGGCTACACCTTC	CASSLSAAPVGFGYTF
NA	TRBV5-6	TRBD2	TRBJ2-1	TGTGCCAGCAGCCCGGTAGCGGGAGCTCCCTACAATGAGCAGTTCTTC	CASSPVAGAPYNEQFF
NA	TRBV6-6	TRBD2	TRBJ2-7	TGTGCCAGCCAACTAGCGGGAAACCGCTACGAGCAGTACTTC	CASQLAGNRYEQYF
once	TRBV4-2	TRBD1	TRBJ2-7	TGTGCCAGCAGCCAAGCGAGGGGGCAGGCCTACGAGCAGTACTTC	CASSQARGQAYEQYF
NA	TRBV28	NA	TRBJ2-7	TGTGCCAGCAGCCCAAGGGGGGGACCCTATTCCTACGAGCAGTACTTC	CASSPRGGPYSYEQYF
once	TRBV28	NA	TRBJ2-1	TGTGCCAGCAGTTTTACCCTTGGACTATTGTACAATGAGCAGTTCTTC	CASSFTLGLLYNEQFF
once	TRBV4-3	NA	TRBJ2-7	TGCGCCAGCAGCCAAGAGACGGCCTACGAGCAGTACTTC	CASSQETAYEQYF
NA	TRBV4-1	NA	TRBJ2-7	TGCGCCAGCAGCCAAGGTGCCTACCTCGCTCCTTACGAGCAGTACTTC	CASSQGAYLAPYEQYF
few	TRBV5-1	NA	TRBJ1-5	TGCGCCAGCAGCTTTTGGGGGGATCAGCCCCAGCATTTT	CASSFWGDQPQHF
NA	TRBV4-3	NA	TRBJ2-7	TGCGCCAGCAGCCAAGATTTCCTAGCCTCCTACGAGCAGTACTTC	CASSQDFLASYEQYF
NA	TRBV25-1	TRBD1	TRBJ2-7	TGTGCCAGCAGTGAAATCGGGACAGGGAACGAGCAGTACTTC	CASSEIGTGNEQYF
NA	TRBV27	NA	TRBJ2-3	TGTGCCAGCAGTCCAACGGTAAATACGCAGTATTTT	CASSPTVNTQYF
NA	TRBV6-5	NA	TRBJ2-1	TGTGCCAGCAGTTACTCCGGGGCAGAGACCTACAATGAGCAGTTCTTC	CASSYSGAETYNEQFF